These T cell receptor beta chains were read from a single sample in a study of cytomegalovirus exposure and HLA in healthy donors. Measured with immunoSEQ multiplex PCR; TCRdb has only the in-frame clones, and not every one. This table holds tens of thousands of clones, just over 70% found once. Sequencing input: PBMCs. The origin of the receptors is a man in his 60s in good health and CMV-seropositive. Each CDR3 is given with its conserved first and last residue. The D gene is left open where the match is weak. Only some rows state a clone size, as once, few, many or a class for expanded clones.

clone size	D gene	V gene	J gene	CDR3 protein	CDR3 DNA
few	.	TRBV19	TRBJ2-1	CASTSGTWGYNEQFF	TGTGCCAGCACTTCCGGGACTTGGGGGTACAATGAGCAGTTCTTC
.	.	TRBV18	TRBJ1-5	CASSPGEEQPQHF	TGTGCCAGCTCACCAGGGGAGGAGCAGCCCCAGCATTTT
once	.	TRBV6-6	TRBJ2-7	CASSPYVTGINEQYF	TGTGCCAGCAGTCCCTATGTGACGGGAATCAACGAGCAGTACTTC
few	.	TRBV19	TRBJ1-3	CASSMGGPNSSSRRSGNTIYF	TGTGCCAGTAGTATGGGAGGGCCCAACTCTTCTTCACGACGCTCTGGAAACACCATATATTTT
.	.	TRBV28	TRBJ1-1	CASSFHQGTNTEAFF	TGTGCCAGCAGTTTCCATCAGGGAACGAACACTGAAGCTTTCTTT
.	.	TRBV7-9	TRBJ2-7	CASSLGWQGRGEQYF	TGTGCCAGCAGCTTAGGTTGGCAGGGGAGAGGGGAGCAGTACTTC
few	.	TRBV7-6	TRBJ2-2	CASSYTETGELFF	TGTGCCAGCAGCTACACAGAAACCGGGGAGCTGTTTTTT
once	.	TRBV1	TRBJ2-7	CTSSQDKLAGFPQEVYEQYF	TGCACCAGCAGCCAAGATAAGCTAGCGGGGTTCCCCCAAGAAGTTTACGAGCAGTACTTC
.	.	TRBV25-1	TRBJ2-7	CASMVAQISYEQYF	TGTGCCAGCATGGTGGCACAGATCTCCTACGAGCAGTACTTC
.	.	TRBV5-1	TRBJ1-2	CASSLAPDYGYTF	TGCGCCAGCAGCTTGGCCCCGGACTATGGCTACACCTTC
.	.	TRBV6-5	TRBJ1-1	CASGGSYTEAFF	TGTGCCAGTGGGGGGAGTTACACTGAAGCTTTCTTT
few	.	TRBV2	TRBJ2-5	CASKASETQYF	TGTGCCAGCAAAGCATCAGAGACCCAGTACTTC
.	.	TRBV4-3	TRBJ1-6	CASSQDMLRSSYNSPLHF	TGCGCCAGCAGCCAAGATATGCTCCGGAGCTCCTATAATTCACCCCTCCACTTT
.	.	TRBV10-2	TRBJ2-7	CASTRAEGGGEQYF	TGCGCCAGCACGCGGGCGGAGGGGGGGGGCGAGCAGTACTTC
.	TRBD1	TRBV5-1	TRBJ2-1	CASSVAGQGSNEQFF	TGCGCCAGCAGCGTGGCGGGACAGGGAAGCAATGAGCAGTTCTTC
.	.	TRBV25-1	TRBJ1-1	CASSNSHGTEAFF	TGTGCCAGCAGTAATTCGCACGGGACTGAAGCTTTCTTT
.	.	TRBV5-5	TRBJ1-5	CASSSQLRDIHSNQPQHF	TGTGCCAGCAGCTCGCAACTTCGGGACATTCATAGCAATCAGCCCCAGCATTTT
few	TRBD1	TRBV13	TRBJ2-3	CASSFSDRGSDTQYF	TGTGCCAGCAGCTTTTCGGACAGGGGATCAGATACGCAGTATTTT
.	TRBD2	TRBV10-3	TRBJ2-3	CAISGTRDTQYF	TGTGCCATCAGTGGGACTAGGGATACGCAGTATTTT
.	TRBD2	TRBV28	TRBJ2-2	CASSKREYGGELFF	TGTGCCAGCAGTAAGCGGGAGTACGGCGGGGAGCTGTTTTTT
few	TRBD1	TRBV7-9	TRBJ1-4	CASSSTGATWEKLFF	TGTGCCAGCAGCTCTACAGGGGCGACCTGGGAAAAACTGTTTTTT
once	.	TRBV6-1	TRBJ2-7	CASSERDTSSYEQYF	TGTGCCAGCAGTGAAAGGGACACTAGCTCCTACGAGCAGTACTTC
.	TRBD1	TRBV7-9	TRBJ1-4	CSSSLNQGADEKLFF	TGTTCCAGCAGCTTGAATCAGGGGGCCGATGAAAAACTGTTTTTT
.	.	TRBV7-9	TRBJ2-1	CASSSRAEVLNEQFF	TGTGCCAGCAGCTCCAGGGCAGAAGTCTTAAACGAGCAGTTCTTC
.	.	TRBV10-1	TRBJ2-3	CASSEHVADTQYF	TGCGCCAGCAGTGAACACGTTGCAGATACGCAGTATTTT
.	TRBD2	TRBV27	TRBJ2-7	CASSLGTSSYEQYF	TGTGCCAGCAGCCTTGGGACTAGTTCCTACGAGCAGTACTTC
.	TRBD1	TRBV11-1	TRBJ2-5	CASSFDRGLETQYF	TGTGCCAGCAGCTTCGACAGGGGGCTTGAGACCCAGTACTTC
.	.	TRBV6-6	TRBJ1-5	CASRMDSSGNQPQHF	TGTGCCAGCAGGATGGACAGTTCGGGCAATCAGCCCCAGCATTTT
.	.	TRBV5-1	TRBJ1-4	CASSLDSSNEKLFF	TGCGCCAGCAGCTTGGACAGCTCTAATGAAAAACTGTTTTTT
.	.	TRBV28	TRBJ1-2	CASSFGGVPGYTF	TGTGCCAGCAGTTTCGGGGGGGTTCCGGGCTACACCTTC
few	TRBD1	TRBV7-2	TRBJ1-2	CASSLVGQGYGYTF	TGTGCCAGCAGCTTAGTGGGACAGGGGTATGGCTACACCTTC
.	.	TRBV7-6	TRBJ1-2	CASSLAPGGGAGYTF	TGTGCCAGCAGCTTAGCGCCGGGAGGGGGGGCCGGCTACACCTTC
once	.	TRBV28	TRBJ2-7	CASSFLTGNYEQYF	TGTGCCAGCAGTTTCCTGACAGGAAACTACGAGCAGTACTTC
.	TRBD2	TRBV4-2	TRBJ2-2	CASSHLGGATGGELFF	TGTGCCAGCAGCCACCTCGGGGGGGCCACGGGTGGGGAGCTGTTTTTT
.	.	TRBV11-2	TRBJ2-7	CASSLGGGGYEQYF	TGTGCCAGCAGCTTAGGTGGAGGGGGCTACGAGCAGTACTTC
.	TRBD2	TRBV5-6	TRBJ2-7	CASSLVGLGVSYEQYF	TGTGCCAGCAGCTTGGTGGGACTAGGGGTCTCCTACGAGCAGTACTTC
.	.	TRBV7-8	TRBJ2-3	CASSLGLQSTDTQYF	TGTGCCAGCAGCTTAGGTTTACAGAGCACAGATACGCAGTATTTT
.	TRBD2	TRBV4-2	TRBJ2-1	CASSQELAVYNEQFF	TGTGCCAGCAGCCAAGAACTAGCGGTTTACAATGAGCAGTTCTTC
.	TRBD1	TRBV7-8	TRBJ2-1	CASSTWDRVNEQFF	TGTGCCAGCAGCACCTGGGACAGGGTCAATGAGCAGTTCTTC
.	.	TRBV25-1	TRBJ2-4	CASSTTSKNIQYF	TGTGCCAGCAGTACTACTAGCAAAAACATTCAGTACTTC
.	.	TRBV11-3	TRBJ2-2	CASSLASGSGELFF	TGTGCCAGCAGCTTAGCGTCCGGGAGTGGGGAGCTGTTTTTT
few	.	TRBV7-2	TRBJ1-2	CASSLRHRQDGYTF	TGTGCCAGCAGCTTAAGGCACCGCCAGGATGGCTACACCTTC
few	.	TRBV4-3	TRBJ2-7	CASSPQTGSYEQYF	TGCGCCAGCAGCCCCCAGACAGGCTCCTACGAGCAGTACTTC